This T cell receptor beta chain was recorded in a study of blood T cell repertoires in COVID-19. Germline V gene sequence: CDR1 SGHTA, CDR2 FQGNSA. V lost 1 base to trimming and J lost 1 base, with 16 bases between them. This CDR3 contains 17 residues. The protocol was immunoSEQ multiplex PCR, while the TCRdb copy is restricted to in-frame clones and leaves out a portion. The sample contains fewer than 350,000 clones, about 86% of which appear only once. This rearrangement joins TRBV7-2 to TRBJ2-5; D gene ambiguous. The TCR originated in a middle-aged woman with acute COVID-19. The sequenced sample was PBMCs or T cells enriched from blood (not recorded which). CDR3 DNA: TGTGCCAGCAGCTTAGGATTTTTGGGTAGCACCCAAGAGACCCAGTACTTC. Its protein product is CASSLGFLGSTQETQYF.